A single sample is the source of the 4 T cell receptor beta chains below, sequenced in a study of CD8+ T cells in alopecia areata. In each case, RNA was isolated and then reverse transcribed into cDNA as the sequencing template. This table comes from immunoSEQ multiplex PCR, and its TCRdb copy is limited to in-frame clones, with some not included. This sample has approximately 110,000 clones, with around three fifths found just once. Described treatment: oral pan-JAK inhibitor, 5-10 mg twice daily. The sample was CD8+ T cells sorted from blood, taken at week 24, from a patient treated with tofacitinib. Receptors originate from a human donor with alopecia areata.

There are a few counts of this clone. The chain is built from TRBV27 and TRBJ2-5; D is possibly TRBD2 (7 bases). V dropped 4 bases and J dropped 1 base, with 19 bases sitting between them. Germline CDR1 reads MNHEY; CDR2 reads SMNVEV (reference sequence). The CDR3 length is 17 residues. CDR3 sequence (DNA): TGTGCCAGCAGTTCCCCGAGGGGGGGCTTTGGCCAAGAGACCCAGTACTTC. Translation gives CASSSPRGGFGQETQYF.

V is TRBV7-9 and J is TRBJ2-1; 10 bases map to TRBD2. V lost 4 bases to trimming and J lost 11 bases; unmatched junction nucleotides: 11. The CDR3 has 15 residues. In germline, CDR1 is SEHNR, CDR2 FQNEAQ (reference sequence). CDR3 in amino acids: CASSSPSSSGGQQFF. In DNA, the CDR3 is TGTGCCAGCAGCTCCCCGAGTTCTAGCGGGGGTCAGCAGTTCTTC.

The chain joins TRBV5-4 to TRBJ1-1, with a tentative D call TRBD1 (5 bases). The CDR3 covers 13 residues. Per the germline V gene, CDR1 is SGHNT and CDR2 is YYREEE (reference sequence). Trimming took off 4 bases at V and 5 bases at J, with 12 bases between the two ends. The CDR3 DNA reads TGTGCCAGCAGCGGGGACCTCGGGACTGAAGCTTTCTTT. It specifies CASSGDLGTEAFF.

This clone was observed a handful of times. V is TRBV29-1 and J is TRBJ2-7; D is undetermined. The ends were cut back, 7 bases at V and 0 bases at J, with 10 bases in the middle. The CDR3 spans 12 residues. Germline CDR1 and CDR2: SQVTM and ANQGSEA. The CDR3 DNA follows: TGCAGCGCAATGGTAAGCTCCTACGAGCAGTACTTC. Translated, it gives CSAMVSSYEQYF.